The 6 T cell receptor beta chains in this list originate from one sample, sequenced in a study of T cell repertoires in cytomegalovirus infection. Using its own MiXCR run on the reads, TCRdb lists one record per CDR3 protein. The sample includes some 250,000 distinct CDR3 sequences, approximately 8.3% of them seen just once. The specimen sequenced was PBMCs. The source is a human donor in good health (CMV status not recorded). Some clones in this sample may be carry-over from other donors' samples.

This clonotype was seen repeatedly, ten times or more. V usage is TRBV7-8 and J usage is TRBJ2-1; TRBD2 matches at 10 bases. The CDR3 has 18 amino acids. Germline trimming cut 3 bases from V and 6 bases from J; bases unmatched to any gene: 14. The germline gives CDR1 SGHVS, CDR2 FQNEAQ. Written as DNA, the CDR3 is TGTGCCAGCAGCTTTCTAGGAGGAACTAGCGGGAAGTTCAATGAGCAGTTCTTC. This sequence encodes CASSFLGGTSGKFNEQFF. The whole variable domain, filled in from reference TRBV7-8 and TRBJ2-1, reads GAGVSQSPRYKVAKRGQDVALRCDPISGHVSLFWYQQALGQGPEFLTYFQNEAQLDKSGLPSDRFFAERPEGSVSTLKIQRTQQEDSAVYLCASSFLGGTSGKFNEQFFGPGTRLTVL.

The CDR3 here is CASIDTSVSTDTQYF. The CDR3, as DNA: TGTGCCAGCATCGACACTAGCGTCTCGACAGATACGCAGTATTTT. V and J are TRBV7-9 and TRBJ2-3; 7 positions match TRBD2. Germline V CDR1 and CDR2: SEHNR, FQNEAQ (reference sequence). This CDR3 is 15 amino acids long. V was clipped by 7 bases and J by 3 bases; unmatched bases: 10. Complete variable domain (other parts from reference TRBV7-9 and TRBJ2-3): DTGVSQNPRHKITKRGQNVTFRCDPISEHNRLYWYRQTLGQGPEFLTYFQNEAQLEKSRLLSDRFSAERPKGSFSTLEIQRTEQGDSAMYLCASIDTSVSTDTQYFGPGTRLTVL.

This clonotype has only a few counts. This chain connects TRBV7-2 to TRBJ1-2; D call uncertain. The V gene's germline CDR1 is SGHTA and CDR2 FQGNSA. The V gene lost 1 base and the J gene lost 9 bases, with 12 bases spanning the gap. CDR3 length equals 13 residues. CDR3 sequence: CASSLGQTDRYTF. The DNA for the CDR3 is TGTGCCAGCAGCTTAGGGCAGACCGATCGCTACACCTTC.

The chain joins TRBV7-2 to TRBJ2-5, with 8 positions matching TRBD1. Germline V gene lookup returns CDR1 SGHTA and CDR2 FQGNSA. The junction had 8 bases not matched to a gene; V was cut back by 7 bases and J by 4 bases. The CDR3 is 14 residues long. The CDR3 nucleotides read TGTGCCAGCACCGAGGTCAGGGGGCGAGAGACCCAGTACTTC. Its translation: CASTEVRGRETQYF.

This clonotype was counted ten times or more. The V gene is TRBV7-2, the J gene TRBJ1-2; unclear D gene. Trimming took off 2 bases at V and 4 bases at J, with 8 bases between the two ends. CDR1 and CDR2 (germline): SGHTA, FQGNSA. This CDR3 is 13 amino acids long. CDR3 region: CASSLNSGYGYTF. CDR3 DNA sequence: TGTGCCAGCAGCTTAAACAGCGGCTATGGCTACACCTTC.

This clonotype came up many times. The chain combines TRBV6-1 with TRBJ2-1, with D possibly matching TRBD2 (5 bases). V gave up 3 bases and J gave up 4 bases, with 13 bases separating them. This CDR3 spans 15 amino acids. The germline CDR1 and CDR2 sequences are MNHNS and SASEGT. The CDR3 sequence: CASSDGGSGYNEQFF. In nucleotides, the CDR3 is TGTGCCAGCAGTGACGGTGGGAGTGGATACAATGAGCAGTTCTTC.